This T cell receptor (beta chain) derives from a study of T-cell reconstitution after alpha-beta-depleted transplantation in children (dated by TCRdb to 2016 to 2017). At the level of the whole study: T-cell immune reconstitution after TCRalphabeta/CD19-depleted allogeneic hematopoietic cell transplantation in children was quantitatively tracked in the study by means of TCR repertoire profiling.

Library construction relied on PCR. The sequencing machine was an Illumina HiSeq 2500. TCR library preparation used molecular barcoding, with unique molecular identifiers applied to normalize quantification of the TCRbeta repertoire. TCRdb reprocessing: public reads trimmed at Q25 with fastp, clones called with MiXCR, in-frame beta chains kept. All rows with the same CDR3 protein become a single entry with the most common DNA and genes. In this sample the table shows some 500,000 distinct CDR3 sequences, around 19% of which occur a single time. 3% to 4% of the sample goes to the ten largest clones. A remark on this clonotype: Which antigen it targets is not known. No base-level quality is on record; no much larger clone is a single base apart.

Counted from cysteine to phenylalanine, this CDR3 has 16 amino acids. Only CDR3 DNA remains: 48 bases, in frame from the first base. CDR1 MGHRA and CDR2 YSYEKL were looked up in the germline V gene. The junction shows trimming of 0 bases on V and 4 bases on J, plus 16 bases between the germline ends. This receptor was taken from a human donor who donated a stem cell graft to a child with acute lymphoblastic leukemia. The rearrangement joined TRBV4-1 to TRBJ2-7; possibly the D gene is TRBD2, per 5 matching bases. The material sequenced was PBMCs from the stem cell graft donor, taken from the stem cell graft. The sequence in DNA is TGCGCCAGCAGCCAAGATCGAGAGCGAGGACTGTACGAGCAGTACTTC. It codes for CASSQDRERGLYEQYF.